This T cell receptor (beta chain) was identified in a study of low-dose radiotherapy and immunotherapy resistance in tumors. CDR1 DFQATT and CDR2 SNEGSKA come from the germline V gene (reference sequence). V was trimmed by 0 bases and J by 5 bases, leaving 13 bases between them. This CDR3 comprises 14 residues. As to time point: before trial treatment. TCR amplification used 20 PCR cycles, a constant-region primer and a V-primer adapter. TCRdb reanalysed the reads using MiXCR and keeps one entry per CDR3 protein. The table includes tens of thousands of distinct CDR3 sequences, around 11% detected once. This clonotype was seen at least ten times.

The chain combines TRBV20-1 with TRBJ2-5, with D uncertain. The sequence came from a female donor with ovarian cancer. The sequencing used PBMCs, collected before treatment. Written as DNA, the CDR3 is TGCAGTGCTAGAGAGTCCCCCCAAAGGGAGACCCAGTACTTC. Protein: CSARESPQRETQYF.